This paragraph reports one TCR beta chain. The antigen it binds to is not known. Nothing much larger sits one base from this clone, and base qualities are not available. The immunoSEQ Assay, a bias-controlled multiplex PCR, was used to amplify TCRbeta CDR3 regions from genomic DNA. Per the source publication's procedure: The number of nucleated cells in each sample was estimated by amplification of reference gene primers within the assay. Sequence reads were collapsed and filtered to measure the absolute abundance of every unique TCRbeta CDR3 rearrangement. For each sample, productive Simpson clonality was calculated as the square root of Simpson's diversity index over productive rearrangements. The source is immuneACCESS, and TCRdb retained only in-frame sequences with V and J called. Part of the clones is not carried over; for the studies checked, unresolved V genes explain less than half of this, and the remainder is unexplained. The DNA was the basis for D and trimming; V, J and clone size are from that table. For this sample there are over 85,000 clones; 60% to 80% appear just once. About a sixth of the sample lies in the top ten.

The record originates from a study of blood T cell repertoires in COVID-19 (TCRdb year 2020). Turning to the overall study: Samples covering the acute and convalescent phases of COVID-19 were provided by collaborators in the United States, Italy and Spain. The samples were drawn from the first 160 participants of the ongoing ImmuneRACE study and from 1,254 subjects provided by 6 global collaborators. The prospective study material was composed of cDNA or gDNA derived from T cells, B-cell-depleted T cells, or PBMCs. A de-identified subject ID, COVID-19 status, age in years and sex were almost always included in the sample metadata. The repertoires were released in a freely available public database intended as a resource for research on the immune response to SARS-CoV-2. Deeply sampled blood TCRbeta repertoires from subjects exposed to, actively infected with, or recovered from COVID-19 were included in the dataset. Where available, HLA class I and class II types were taken from metadata supplied by the sample provider and were not determined by assay-based typing. The investigation overall reported the following: The amount of clinical and demographic metadata varied by source and participant and was provided uncurated.

The collaborating institutions used their own protocols to collect whole blood in K2EDTA tubes. For TCRbeta analysis, collaborators shipped samples as frozen whole blood, isolated PBMCs, or DNA extracted from either of those sample types. Measured from the cysteine to the phenylalanine, the CDR3 is 14 residues long. Only the CDR3 DNA is retained, 42 bases long and in frame from the first base. The junction shows trimming of 4 bases on V and 6 bases on J, plus 16 bases between the germline ends. The germline V gene supplies CDR1 SGHRS and CDR2 YFSETQ. Source material: peripheral blood. The rearrangement combines TRBV5-1 with TRBJ1-2, with a weak D call of TRBD1 (5 bases match). This receptor was taken from a woman aged 80 or over with active or convalescent COVID-19. The bases read TGCGCCAGCAGCCCGGTTCAGGGCATCGATGGCTACACCTTC. It encodes CASSPVQGIDGYTF.